Presented here are 13 T cell receptor beta chains from one specimen sequenced in a study of response to subunit inactivated influenza vaccine. TCRdb re-called the RT-PCR reads through MiXCR, storing one row per CDR3 protein. The data show about 500,000 distinct CDR3 sequences, with about 17% seen just once and less than 4% held by the top ten. The sample consisted of CD4+ T cells sorted from PBMCs, taken less than 25 months after vaccination. These receptors all stem from a man aged 50 to 75 who received an inactivated influenza vaccine.

In its sample, this clonotype was seen a few times. The chain employs TRBV7-9 and TRBJ2-6; weak D call: TRBD1 (6 bases). Germline lookup yields CDR1 SEHNR and CDR2 FQNEAQ (reference sequence). The CDR3 consists of 16 residues. Trimming took off 5 bases at V and 1 base at J, with 12 bases between the two ends. The CDR3 region has the DNA TGTGCCAGCAGCCCCGTGGACAGTTCTGGGGCCAACGTCCTGACTTTC. Its translation: CASSPVDSSGANVLTF.

CDR3 residues: CSARASGTGGNSPLHF. CDR3 nucleotide sequence: TGCAGTGCTAGAGCTTCCGGGACAGGGGGTAATTCACCCCTCCACTTT. The J gene is TRBJ1-6, the V gene TRBV20-1; 11 nucleotides agree with TRBD1. CDR3 length: 16 residues. V dropped 1 base and J dropped 6; count of bases not matched to a gene: 5. CDR1 DFQATT and CDR2 SNEGSKA come from the germline V gene (reference sequence).

This clonotype was recorded a few times. The V gene is TRBV12-3 or TRBV12-4, the J gene TRBJ2-2; D remains unclear. The CDR3 covers 15 residues. V lost 4 bases to trimming and J lost 6 bases, with 15 bases between them. The DNA of the CDR3 is TGTGCCAGCAGTTACTTGGTCTCCGGGCCCGGGGAGCTGTTTTTT. Residues: CASSYLVSGPGELFF.

The chain is built from TRBV3-1 and TRBJ2-1; 12 nucleotides line up with TRBD1. The CDR3 is 13 amino acids. V gave up 10 bases and J gave up 15 bases; unmatched junction bases: 13. Per germline, CDR1 LGHDT and CDR2 YNNKEL (reference sequence). This CDR3 is CATSQGQGAETFF. CDR3 in DNA: TGTGCCACATCACAGGGACAGGGGGCGGAGACGTTCTTC.

In this sample, this clonotype turned up many times. This chain uses TRBV20-1 with TRBJ1-1, with D maybe TRBD1 (5 bases). This CDR3 spans 15 amino acids. From germline, CDR1 is DFQATT and CDR2 SNEGSKA (reference sequence). Trimming took off 6 bases at V and 5 bases at J, with 22 bases between the two ends. Here the CDR3 reads CSASRRWSAGTEAFF. The CDR3 DNA follows: TGCAGTGCGAGTCGACGATGGTCAGCAGGGACTGAAGCTTTCTTT.

This chain connects TRBV5-6 to TRBJ2-1, with 11 bases matching TRBD2. V lost 0 bases, J lost 5 bases, and 4 bases stayed unmatched. The CDR3 consists of 16 residues. Looked up from germline, CDR1 is SGHDT and CDR2 is YYEEEE. The CDR3 reads CASSLARGLADNEQFF. The CDR3 DNA reads as TGTGCCAGCAGCTTGGCACGGGGACTAGCGGACAATGAGCAGTTCTTC.

V is TRBV6-1 and J is TRBJ2-7; 8 nucleotides match TRBD2. Trimming cost V 3 bases and J 1 base; bases outside gene matches: 2. The germline CDR1 and CDR2 sequences are MNHNS and SASEGT. The CDR3 length is 14 residues. CDR3 sequence reads: CASSESSGSYEQYF. DNA of the CDR3: TGTGCCAGCAGTGAGTCTAGCGGGTCCTACGAGCAGTACTTC.

The V call is TRBV10-2, the J call TRBJ1-5, with D unclear. CDR1 and CDR2 from the germline V gene are WSHSY and SAAADI. The CDR3 runs to 14 residues. Trimming shortened V by 10 bases and J by 3 bases, and 16 bases separated the two germline ends. The CDR3 protein is CATSSDGSNQPQHF. For the CDR3, the DNA is TGCGCCACCTCATCGGACGGCTCCAATCAGCCCCAGCATTTT.

The V and J genes are TRBV30 and TRBJ2-1; 9 nucleotides match TRBD2. Germline V gives CDR1 GTSNPN, CDR2 SVGIG (reference sequence). The CDR3 loop spans 15 amino acids. Trimming removed 0 bases from V and 6 bases from J; junction bases left unmatched: 6. CDR3 sequence reads: CAWSVRGLAFNEQFF. CDR3 coding DNA: TGTGCCTGGAGTGTACGTGGACTAGCGTTCAATGAGCAGTTCTTC.

This clonotype was counted between two and nine times. This chain joins TRBV24-1 and TRBJ2-5; D might be TRBD2 (6 bases). The CDR3 has 15 residues. V dropped 6 bases and J dropped 5 bases, with 18 bases sitting between them. Germline-derived CDR1 and CDR2 are KGHDR and SFDVKD. The CDR3 nucleotides are TGTGCCACCAGTCTAATCGGACTACGGCGGGAGACCCAGTACTTC. Its protein product is CATSLIGLRRETQYF.

This clonotype has only a few counts. The chain employs TRBV24-1 and TRBJ2-3, with D uncertain. With 3 bases removed from V and 3 bases from J, the gap between germline ends came to 12 bases. Per germline, CDR1 KGHDR and CDR2 SFDVKD. This CDR3 comprises 15 residues. DNA for the CDR3: TGTGCCACCAGTGATCGGTACCAAGGAACAGATACGCAGTATTTT. This encodes CATSDRYQGTDTQYF.

This clonotype was picked up a small number of times. A clone one base away is much larger, so this may be a read error. The rearrangement joins TRBV28 to TRBJ1-1; D is ambiguous. The CDR3 runs 12 residues. V was pared by 6 bases and J by 1 base, with 6 bases between. The germline CDR1 and CDR2 sequences are MDHEN and SYDVKM. The CDR3 nucleotides are TGTGCCAGCAGAAAACAGAACACTGAAGCTTTCTTT. Protein sequence: CASRKQNTEAFF.

This clonotype was seen a few times. This chain joins TRBV28 and TRBJ1-3, with D possibly TRBD1 on 5 matching bases. Per germline, CDR1 MDHEN and CDR2 SYDVKM. This CDR3 has 15 residues. V was trimmed by 5 bases and J by 2 bases, leaving 13 bases between them. In nucleotides, the CDR3 is TGTGCCAGCAGTCCCCGGGGGATAGCTGGAAACACCATATATTTT. This sequence encodes CASSPRGIAGNTIYF.